The rows below give T cell receptor beta chains drawn from one sample of a study of graft-versus-host responses after intestinal transplantation. Here immunoSEQ multiplex PCR was the method, and the copy in TCRdb shows in-frame clones only, minus some. The repertoire has about 85,000 clones, roughly 80% of them found once; the top ten carry more than 0.8%. These receptors' antigens are unknown. The sample was unstimulated CD4+ T cells sorted from spleen or lymph node cells, taken before intestinal transplant. All receptors derive from a human donor who received an intestinal transplant. Both conserved end residues are part of each CDR3. A D gene is named only where the DNA matches it firmly. Size is omitted from some rows. Given values are once, few, many or a class for expanded clones.

cdr3_aa,cdr3_nt,clone_size,d_call,v_call,j_call
CASSSWTGNTEAFF,TGTGCCAGCAGCTCATGGACAGGGAACACTGAAGCTTTCTTT,NA,TRBD1,TRBV7-8,TRBJ1-1
CAWSRLASNQPQHF,TGTGCCTGGAGTAGACTCGCGAGCAATCAGCCCCAGCATTTT,few,NA,TRBV30,TRBJ1-5
CSVMDRGYGYTF,TGCAGCGTTATGGACAGGGGTTATGGCTACACCTTC,NA,TRBD1,TRBV29-1,TRBJ1-2
CASSLALTGAGANVLTF,TGCGCCAGCAGCTTGGCCCTCACGGGTGCCGGGGCCAACGTCCTGACTTTC,NA,NA,TRBV5-1,TRBJ2-6
CASSVAGSETQYF,TGTGCCAGCAGCGTGGCGGGGTCGGAGACCCAGTACTTC,NA,NA,TRBV9,TRBJ2-5
CAISLDKDTQYF,TGTGCCATCAGCCTGGACAAGGATACGCAGTATTTT,NA,NA,TRBV10-3,TRBJ2-3
CSAGQGRYEQYF,TGCAGCGCGGGACAGGGCAGGTACGAGCAGTACTTC,NA,TRBD1,TRBV29-1,TRBJ2-7
CASSDPRGSSTDTQYF,TGTGCCAGTAGTGATCCCAGGGGATCTAGCACAGATACGCAGTATTTT,NA,NA,TRBV19,TRBJ2-3
CASSYSGQLGADTQYF,TGTGCCAGCAGTTACTCTGGACAGCTTGGGGCAGATACGCAGTATTTT,few,NA,TRBV6-5,TRBJ2-3
CASSFRQADGSPLHF,TGCGCCAGCAGCTTCCGACAGGCCGATGGGTCACCCCTCCACTTT,NA,NA,TRBV5-1,TRBJ1-6
CASSYLAGAYEQYF,TGTGCCAGCAGTTACTTAGCGGGAGCATACGAGCAGTACTTC,NA,TRBD2,TRBV6-5,TRBJ2-7
CASSQDISGRYEQYF,TGTGCCAGCAGCCAAGATATTAGCGGCCGCTACGAGCAGTACTTC,NA,NA,TRBV4-2,TRBJ2-7
CASSTGGGAGGYTF,TGTGCCAGCAGTACTGGGGGGGGCGCGGGTGGCTACACCTTC,NA,NA,TRBV6-5,TRBJ1-2
CASSVDPQGGDGYTF,TGTGCCAGCAGCGTAGACCCCCAGGGCGGTGATGGCTACACCTTC,NA,NA,TRBV9,TRBJ1-2
CASSVTSGGDTQYF,TGTGCCAGCAGCGTGACTAGCGGGGGAGATACGCAGTATTTT,NA,TRBD2,TRBV9,TRBJ2-3
CASSFGRVRGEQYF,TGTGCCAGCAGTTTTGGCAGGGTGAGGGGGGAGCAGTACTTC,NA,NA,TRBV27,TRBJ2-7
CASSGLAGLNEQFF,TGTGCCTCATCGGGACTAGCGGGCCTCAATGAGCAGTTCTTC,NA,TRBD2,TRBV30,TRBJ2-1
CASSLAGLLAEETQYF,TGTGCCAGCAGCTTGGCGGGGTTACTAGCGGAAGAGACCCAGTACTTC,NA,TRBD2,TRBV5-4,TRBJ2-5
CASSIVAQSNQPQHF,TGTGCCAGTAGTATAGTCGCACAGTCCAATCAGCCCCAGCATTTT,NA,NA,TRBV19,TRBJ1-5
CAWSVSGDEQYF,TGTGCCTGGAGTGTATCAGGGGACGAGCAGTACTTC,NA,NA,TRBV30,TRBJ2-7
CASSVRGVYEQYF,TGTGCCAGCAGTGTCAGGGGGGTCTACGAGCAGTACTTC,NA,NA,TRBV6-1,TRBJ2-7
CASSWDRGNTGELFF,TGCGCCAGCAGCTGGGACAGGGGAAACACCGGGGAGCTGTTTTTT,NA,TRBD1,TRBV5-1,TRBJ2-2
CASSIGGQGANEQFF,TGTGCCAGTAGTATCGGAGGACAGGGGGCGAATGAGCAGTTCTTC,NA,TRBD1,TRBV19,TRBJ2-1
CSVASGGAFEQYF,TGCAGCGTTGCTAGCGGGGGGGCCTTCGAGCAGTACTTC,few,TRBD2,TRBV29-1,TRBJ2-7
CASSLSGEQYF,TGTGCCAGCAGTTTATCGGGCGAGCAGTACTTC,NA,NA,TRBV28,TRBJ2-7
CASSLGQVLQETQYF,TGCGCCAGCAGCTTAGGACAGGTGCTGCAAGAGACCCAGTACTTC,NA,TRBD1,TRBV5-1,TRBJ2-5
CASSFSGDEQFF,TGTGCCAGCAGCTTCTCAGGGGATGAGCAGTTCTTC,NA,NA,TRBV11-2,TRBJ2-1
CASSRPMTGDLTGELFF,TGTGCCAGCAGTCGCCCTATGACAGGGGATCTCACCGGGGAGCTGTTTTTT,once,TRBD1,TRBV28,TRBJ2-2
CASSRQGISYEQYF,TGTGCCAGCAGTAGACAGGGGATATCCTACGAGCAGTACTTC,NA,TRBD1,TRBV28,TRBJ2-7
CASSPTRETQYF,TGCGCCAGCAGCCCCACCCGGGAGACCCAGTACTTC,NA,NA,TRBV5-1,TRBJ2-5
CASSLEVGGSYNEQFF,TGCGCCAGCAGCTTGGAAGTCGGGGGCTCCTACAATGAGCAGTTCTTC,NA,NA,TRBV5-1,TRBJ2-1
CASSLDRGKEETQYF,TGCGCCAGCAGCCTTGACAGGGGCAAGGAGGAGACCCAGTACTTC,NA,TRBD1,TRBV5-1,TRBJ2-5
CASSLFSVSTGELFF,TGTGCCAGCAGTTTATTTTCAGTGTCCACCGGGGAGCTGTTTTTT,NA,NA,TRBV28,TRBJ2-2
CASRDTALYEQYF,TGTGCCAGCCGGGACACCGCGCTATACGAGCAGTACTTC,NA,NA,TRBV19,TRBJ2-7
CASSDPGWGTSTDTQYF,TGCGCCAGCAGCGACCCGGGGTGGGGGACTAGCACAGATACGCAGTATTTT,NA,NA,TRBV5-1,TRBJ2-3
CASSLGGGITEAFF,TGCGCCAGCAGCTTGGGAGGGGGCATCACTGAAGCTTTCTTT,NA,TRBD1,TRBV5-1,TRBJ1-1
CASSVASQETYEQYF,TGTGCCAGCAGCGTAGCGAGCCAGGAAACCTACGAGCAGTACTTC,NA,NA,TRBV9,TRBJ2-7
CASRLPGQGRGGELFF,TGTGCCAGCAGATTACCGGGACAGGGTCGGGGCGGGGAGCTGTTTTTT,NA,TRBD1,TRBV11-1,TRBJ2-2
CASSFLAGGPRETQYF,TGCGCCAGCAGCTTCCTAGCGGGAGGGCCGAGAGAGACCCAGTACTTC,NA,TRBD2,TRBV5-1,TRBJ2-5
CASRSGTGGNEKLFF,TGCGCCAGCAGATCAGGGACAGGGGGCAATGAAAAACTGTTTTTT,NA,TRBD1,TRBV5-1,TRBJ1-4